This is a list of T cell receptor beta chains from one sample in a study of T cells in Graves' hyperthyroidism and ophthalmopathy. TCRdb independently ran MiXCR on the multiplex PCR reads; one entry per CDR3 protein. The table lists about 400,000 distinct CDR3 sequences, around 25% of them singletons, with roughly 70% in the top ten. The specimen sequenced was blood. All receptors come from a man in his fifties with Graves' hyperthyroidism. The CDR3 runs from the conserved cysteine through the conserved F or W. D genes are given only for firm matches. Clone size is shown for a subset of rows, as once, few, many or a class of expanded clone.

>TRBV5-4|-|-|TRBJ2-1
TGTGCCAGCAGCCCCGGTTCGGTTGGGCGGTCGACCAACAATGAGCAGTTCTTC
CASSPGSVGRSTNNEQFF
>TRBV6-4|-|TRBD2|TRBJ2-7
TGTGCCGGAGAGACTAGCCCGAGCTCCTACGAGCAGTACTTC
CAGETSPSSYEQYF
>TRBV7-9|-|-|TRBJ1-2
TGTGCCAGCACCGATGGTGGGAACTATGGCTACACCTTC
CASTDGGNYGYTF
>TRBV5-1|-|TRBD1|TRBJ2-1
TGCGCCAGCAGCTTGGTTGACAGGGGGTCCTACAATGAGCAGTTCTTC
CASSLVDRGSYNEQFF
>TRBV7-3|-|-|TRBJ1-2
TGTGCCAGCAGTCACGGGGGCTCTGGCTATGGCTACACCTTC
CASSHGGSGYGYTF
>TRBV29-1|-|-|TRBJ2-1
TGCAGCGTTGCGGACCTCAGAAGGACTGAGCAGTTCTTC
CSVADLRRTEQFF
>TRBV28|-|TRBD1|TRBJ1-1
TGTGCCAGCAGTTCCTGGAGGGGGCGATTCTTT
CASSSWRGRFF
>TRBV7-2|many|-|TRBJ2-7
TGTGCCAGCAGCACCCGGGCGGCATACGAGCAGTACTTC
CASSTRAAYEQYF
>TRBV6-2/TRBV6-3|-|-|TRBJ2-7
TGTGCCGGCAGTTACTCGATCCAACCTGATCCCTACGAGCAGTACTTC
CAGSYSIQPDPYEQYF
>TRBV29-1|few|TRBD1|TRBJ1-1
TGCAGCGTCCGGGACAGGGGGCCCCTCGTGAACACTGAAGCTTTCTTT
CSVRDRGPLVNTEAFF
>TRBV14|-|-|TRBJ2-7
TGTGCCAGCAGCCAAGCCAGGAGGTCCTACGAGCAGTACTTC
CASSQARRSYEQYF
>TRBV7-3|few|TRBD2|TRBJ2-1
TGTGCCAGCAGCCTCCAAGCGGGAGTTCTTAATGAGCAGTTCTTC
CASSLQAGVLNEQFF
>TRBV6-1|few|-|TRBJ1-2
TGTGCCAGCAGTGAAGCACAGTTAGGCCGTAACTATGGCTACACCTTC
CASSEAQLGRNYGYTF
>TRBV20-1|many|TRBD2|TRBJ2-3
TGCAGTGGGGAGCGGGAGGGCACAGATACGCAGTATTTT
CSGEREGTDTQYF
>TRBV18|many|TRBD2|TRBJ2-1
TGTGCCAGCTCAAGTGCGGGACTAGGCAATGAGCAGTTCTTC
CASSSAGLGNEQFF
>TRBV20-1|-|TRBD1|TRBJ1-2
TGCAGTGCTAGAGAAGGACAGGGGGACCACAATGGCTACACCTTC
CSAREGQGDHNGYTF
>TRBV4-1|-|TRBD2|TRBJ2-1
TGCGCCAGCAGCCAAGATGGGACTAGCGGGAATAGGAATGAGCAGTTCTTC
CASSQDGTSGNRNEQFF
>TRBV19|-|-|TRBJ2-2
TGTGCCAGTAGTATAGGTTGGGGCACCGGGGAGCTGTTTTTT
CASSIGWGTGELFF
>TRBV27|-|-|TRBJ2-7
TGTGCCAGCAGTTGGGCGACAGTGTCAGGGGTTGTCGACGAGCAGTACTTC
CASSWATVSGVVDEQYF
>TRBV6-1|many|TRBD1|TRBJ2-7
TGTGCCAGCAGACAGGGACAGGTCTACGAGCAGTACTTC
CASRQGQVYEQYF
>TRBV12-3/TRBV12-4|few|TRBD2|TRBJ2-7
TGTGCCAGCAGTTTATCTTTAGCGGGAGGGCCATGGGACGAGCAGTACTTC
CASSLSLAGGPWDEQYF
>TRBV19|-|-|TRBJ2-6
TGTGCCAGTAGTGTACAAGGCCGGGCCAACGTCCTGACTTTC
CASSVQGRANVLTF
>TRBV7-2|-|-|TRBJ2-7
TGTGCCAGCAGCTTGGATTCGTCAGGTAGCCGGTACGAGCAGTACTTC
CASSLDSSGSRYEQYF
>TRBV3-1|few|TRBD1|TRBJ2-5
TGTGCCAGCAGCCGACAGGGGGCGTGGGAGACCCAGTACTTC
CASSRQGAWETQYF
>TRBV10-3|-|-|TRBJ2-1
TGTGCCATCAGTGTCTCTTCGAATGAGCAGTTCTTC
CAISVSSNEQFF
>TRBV28|few|-|TRBJ1-2
TGTGCCAGCAGCCCGGGCGGCCCTAACTATGGCTACACCTTC
CASSPGGPNYGYTF
>TRBV3-1|-|-|TRBJ1-6
TGTGCCAGTCGAAGCCTGGGTTTATCGAATTCACCCCTCCACTTT
CASRSLGLSNSPLHF
>TRBV18|few|-|TRBJ2-5
TGTGCCAGCTCACCAGAGAAAGAGACCCAGTACTTC
CASSPEKETQYF
>TRBV7-3|-|-|TRBJ2-2
TGTGCCAAGGGGATCCCGGCAAATACCGGGGAGCTGTTTTTT
CAKGIPANTGELFF
>TRBV29-1|few|-|TRBJ1-5
TGCAGCGTGGGACATGGGGGCAATCAGCCCCAGCATTTT
CSVGHGGNQPQHF
>TRBV20-1|few|-|TRBJ1-2
TGCAGTGCTCCCTCCCAGGAGTACACCTTC
CSAPSQEYTF
>TRBV5-1|many|-|TRBJ2-5
TGCGCCAGCAGCTTGGTATCGCGGACCGAAGAGACCCAGTACTTC
CASSLVSRTEETQYF
>TRBV3-1|many|-|TRBJ2-5
TGTGCCAGCAGCCAAGGGGGTCCTGAGGGGGAGACCCAGTACTTC
CASSQGGPEGETQYF
>TRBV19|few|-|TRBJ2-3
TGTGCCAGTAGTGACGGCTGGACAGATACGCAGTATTTT
CASSDGWTDTQYF
>TRBV28|many|-|TRBJ1-1
TGTGCCAGCAGTTGGGTAGGGAACACTGAAGCTTTCTTT
CASSWVGNTEAFF
>TRBV18|-|-|TRBJ1-5
TGTGCCAGCTCACCACAACGGGGCAATCAGCCCCAGCATTTT
CASSPQRGNQPQHF
>TRBV6-5|-|-|TRBJ1-1
TGTGCCAGCAGTTACTCGGGGGGAATTACTGAAGCTTTCTTT
CASSYSGGITEAFF
>TRBV19|-|-|TRBJ2-5
TGTGCCAGTAGTATAGGTCTAGCGGAGACCCAGTACTTC
CASSIGLAETQYF
>TRBV6-1|-|-|TRBJ2-7
TGTGCCAGCAGGCCGGGACAAGCCTACGAGCAGTACTTC
CASRPGQAYEQYF
>TRBV19|-|-|TRBJ2-2
TGTGCCAGTAAGGGCGGGGAGCTGTTTTTT
CASKGGELFF
>TRBV2|many|-|TRBJ1-1
TGTGCCAGCAGTAAAATAATTGAGGGGACTGAAGCTTTCTTT
CASSKIIEGTEAFF
>TRBV6-1|-|TRBD1|TRBJ1-2
TGTGCCAGCAGTCTAGACAGGGCGAACTATGGCTACACCTTC
CASSLDRANYGYTF
>TRBV6-5|-|-|TRBJ2-1
TGTGCCAGCAGTTACGCCGGGAGTTCCTACAATGAGCAGTTCTTC
CASSYAGSSYNEQFF
>TRBV12-3/TRBV12-4|-|TRBD1|TRBJ2-7
TGTGCCAGCACCAGGCACAGGGGGCAGGACGAGCAGTACTTC
CASTRHRGQDEQYF
>TRBV20-1|-|TRBD2|TRBJ2-7
TGCAGTGCTAGAGATCTCCTGGGACTAGCGGGAAGGTACGAGCAGTACTTC
CSARDLLGLAGRYEQYF
>TRBV19|-|-|TRBJ2-5
TGTGCCAGTAGTAAACAGGAGCTCCAGTACTTC
CASSKQELQYF
>TRBV6-1|-|-|TRBJ1-1
TGTGCCAGCAGTGAAGCGTATAGGGGCAGGGCCACTGAAGCTTTCTTT
CASSEAYRGRATEAFF
>TRBV28|-|-|TRBJ1-5
TGTGCCAGCAGAGGAACAGTTAGCAATCAGCCCCAGCATTTT
CASRGTVSNQPQHF
>TRBV28|-|-|TRBJ2-1
TGTGCCAGCAGCCGCCGCCGGGGCTCCAATGAGCAGTTCTTC
CASSRRRGSNEQFF
>TRBV7-2|few|-|TRBJ2-5
TGTGCCAGCAGTTCTAGCGGAGGGGGAACCCAGTACTTC
CASSSSGGGTQYF
>TRBV7-9|-|-|TRBJ2-1
TGTGCCAGCAGCTTAGAGGACTACAATGAGCAGTTCTTC
CASSLEDYNEQFF
>TRBV28|few|-|TRBJ2-2
TGTGCCGGACAGCAGCAAGCGAACACCGGGGAGCTGTTTTTT
CAGQQQANTGELFF
>TRBV6-9|once|-|TRBJ2-1
TGTGCCAGCAGTTGCTCCTTCGGGAGCCCCTACAATGAGCAGTTCTTC
CASSCSFGSPYNEQFF